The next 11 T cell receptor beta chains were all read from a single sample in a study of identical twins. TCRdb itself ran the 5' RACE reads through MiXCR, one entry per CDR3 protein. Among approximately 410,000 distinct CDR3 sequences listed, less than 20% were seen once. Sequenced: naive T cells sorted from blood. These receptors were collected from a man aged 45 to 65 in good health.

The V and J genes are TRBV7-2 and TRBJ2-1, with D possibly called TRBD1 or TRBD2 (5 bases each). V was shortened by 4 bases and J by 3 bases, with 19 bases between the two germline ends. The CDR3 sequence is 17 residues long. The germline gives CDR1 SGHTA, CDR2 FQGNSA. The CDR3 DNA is TGTGCCAGCAGCTCGGGGACGTGGCGGAAGGTCTACAATGAGCAGTTCTTC. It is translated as CASSSGTWRKVYNEQFF. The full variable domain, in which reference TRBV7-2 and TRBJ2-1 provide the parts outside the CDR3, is GAGVSQSPSNKVTEKGKDVELRCDPISGHTALYWYRQSLGQGLEFLIYFQGNSAPDKSGLPSDRFSAERTGGSVSTLTIQRTQQEDSAVYLCASSSGTWRKVYNEQFFGPGTRLTVL.

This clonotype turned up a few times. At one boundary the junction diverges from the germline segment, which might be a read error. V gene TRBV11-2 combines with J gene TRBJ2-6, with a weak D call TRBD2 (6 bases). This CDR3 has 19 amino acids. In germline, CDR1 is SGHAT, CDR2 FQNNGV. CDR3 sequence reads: CVSSSLSRGLSSGANVLTF. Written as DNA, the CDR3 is TGTGTCAGCAGCTCTCTCTCCCGGGGGTTGAGCTCTGGGGCCAACGTCCTGACTTTC.

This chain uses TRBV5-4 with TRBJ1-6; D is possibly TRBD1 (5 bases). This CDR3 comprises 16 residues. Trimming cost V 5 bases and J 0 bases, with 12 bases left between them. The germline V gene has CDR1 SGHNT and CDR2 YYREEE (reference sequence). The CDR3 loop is CASSTGVGSYNSPLHF. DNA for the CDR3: TGTGCCAGCAGTACAGGAGTCGGCTCCTATAATTCACCCCTCCACTTT.

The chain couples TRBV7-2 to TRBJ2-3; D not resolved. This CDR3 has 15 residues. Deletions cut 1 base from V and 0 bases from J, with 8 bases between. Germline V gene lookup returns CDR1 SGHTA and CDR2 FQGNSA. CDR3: CASSLGPLSTDTQYF. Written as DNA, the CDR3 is TGTGCCAGCAGCTTAGGCCCATTGAGCACAGATACGCAGTATTTT.

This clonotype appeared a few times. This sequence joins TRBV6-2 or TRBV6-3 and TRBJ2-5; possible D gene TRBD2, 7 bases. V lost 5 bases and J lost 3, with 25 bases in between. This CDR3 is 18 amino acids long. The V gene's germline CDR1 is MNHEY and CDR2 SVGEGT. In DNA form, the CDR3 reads TGTGCCAGCAGTCAAAAACGGGGGGCAAGTTGGATCGAAGAGACCCAGTACTTC. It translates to CASSQKRGASWIEETQYF.

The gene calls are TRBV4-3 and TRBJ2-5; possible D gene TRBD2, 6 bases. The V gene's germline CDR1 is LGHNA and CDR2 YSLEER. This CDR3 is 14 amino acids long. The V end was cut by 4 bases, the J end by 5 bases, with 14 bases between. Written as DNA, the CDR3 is TGCGCCAGCAGCCGAACCGGGACTCTCGAGACCCAGTACTTC. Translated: CASSRTGTLETQYF.

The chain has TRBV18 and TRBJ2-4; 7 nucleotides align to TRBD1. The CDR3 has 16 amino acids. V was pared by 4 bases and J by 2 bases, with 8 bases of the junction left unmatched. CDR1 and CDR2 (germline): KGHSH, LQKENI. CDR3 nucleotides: TGTGCCAGCTCACTTCAGACAGGGTCGCCCAAAAACATTCAGTACTTC. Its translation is CASSLQTGSPKNIQYF.

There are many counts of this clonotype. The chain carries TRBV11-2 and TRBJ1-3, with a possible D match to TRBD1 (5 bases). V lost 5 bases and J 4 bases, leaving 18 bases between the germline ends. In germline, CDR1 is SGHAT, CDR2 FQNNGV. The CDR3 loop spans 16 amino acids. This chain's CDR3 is CASSIPGTYSGNTIYF. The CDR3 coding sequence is TGTGCCAGCAGCATTCCCGGGACTTACAGCGGAAACACCATATATTTT. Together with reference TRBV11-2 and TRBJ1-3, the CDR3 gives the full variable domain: EAGVAQSPRYKIIEKRQSVAFWCNPISGHATLYWYQQILGQGPKLLIQFQNNGVVDDSQLPKDRFSAERLKGVDSTLKIQPAKLEDSAVYLCASSIPGTYSGNTIYFGEGSWLTVV.

CDR3 loop: CASSQVERTNEQFF. CDR3 DNA sequence: TGCGCCAGCAGCCAAGTTGAGCGGACTAATGAGCAGTTCTTC. The rearrangement uses TRBV4-3 and TRBJ2-1, with TRBD2 as a possible D gene (5 bases). Germline V lookup: CDR1 LGHNA, CDR2 YSLEER. The CDR3 is made up of 14 amino acids. Trimming removed 1 base from V and 7 bases from J, with 11 bases in between.

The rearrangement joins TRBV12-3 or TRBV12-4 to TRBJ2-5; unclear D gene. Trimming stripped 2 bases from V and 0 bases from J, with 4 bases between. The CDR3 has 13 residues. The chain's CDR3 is CASSLRDQETQYF. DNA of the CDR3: TGTGCCAGCAGTTTAAGAGACCAAGAGACCCAGTACTTC.

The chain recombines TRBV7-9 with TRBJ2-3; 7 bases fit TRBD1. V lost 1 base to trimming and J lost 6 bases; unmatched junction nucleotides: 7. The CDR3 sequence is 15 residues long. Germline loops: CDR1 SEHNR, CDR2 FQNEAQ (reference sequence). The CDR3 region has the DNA TGTGCCAGCAGCTTAGAGCTGGACAGGAGGGATACGCAGTATTTT. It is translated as CASSLELDRRDTQYF.